Listed here are 29 T cell receptor beta chains from one sample, sequenced in a study of radiation and T cells in renal cell carcinoma. Time point reported: blood 4 weeks post-SBRT, at nephrectomy. Treatment: 15 Gy SBRT to primary tumor, nephrectomy 4 weeks later. Libraries were prepared by immunoSEQ multiplex PCR; TCRdb keeps only in-frame clonotypes and omits some of them. Of about 78,000 clones listed, roughly nine tenths are singletons. This sample comprised blood, obtained from a patient whose treatment included radiotherapy and nephrectomy. The source is a woman in her 70s with renal cell carcinoma.

J is TRBJ2-7 and V is TRBV29-1; unclear D gene. Germline CDR1 is SQVTM and CDR2 is ANQGSEA. This CDR3 comprises 12 residues. Trimming took 6 bases from V and 5 from J, leaving 14 bases between them. CDR3 in DNA: TGCAGCGTCCGGCCAGCATCGGACGAGCAGTACTTC. Protein sequence: CSVRPASDEQYF.

The chain recombines TRBV30 with TRBJ1-6, with a possible D match to TRBD1 (5 bases). This CDR3 contains 14 residues. Trimming cost V 2 bases and J 4 bases, with 9 bases left between them. Germline V gives CDR1 GTSNPN, CDR2 SVGIG (reference sequence). In DNA form, the CDR3 reads TGTGCCTGGAGTCACACAGGTTATAATTCACCCCTCCACTTT. This gives the protein CAWSHTGYNSPLHF.

This clone was counted a single time. The chain uses TRBV4-1 and TRBJ2-1; the match to TRBD1 covers 10 bases. Germline-derived CDR1 and CDR2 are MGHRA and YSYEKL. The V and J ends lost 0 bases and 6 bases, in that order; junction bases with no gene match: 5. CDR3 length equals 16 residues. The CDR3 DNA follows: TGCGCCAGCAGCCAAGATGGGACAGGGGCTACCAATGAGCAGTTCTTC. This encodes CASSQDGTGATNEQFF.

The chain uses TRBV18 and TRBJ2-2; D remains ambiguous. The CDR3 runs 12 residues. Looked up from germline, CDR1 is KGHSH and CDR2 is LQKENI. Trimming left V 5 bases short and J 1 base short, with 2 bases between. The CDR3 DNA reads as TGTGCCAGCTCAGGGAACACCGGGGAGCTGTTTTTT. Translated: CASSGNTGELFF.

The chain joins TRBV5-5 to TRBJ1-5, with 7 bases matching TRBD1. J was trimmed by 5 bases and V by 4 bases; bases with no gene match: 6. The CDR3 totals 14 residues. Germline assignment: CDR1 SGHKS and CDR2 YYEKEE (reference sequence). In DNA, the CDR3 is TGTGCCAGCAGCCCCTACAGGGGAGATCAGCCCCAGCATTTT. This sequence encodes CASSPYRGDQPQHF.

V and J are TRBV6-5 and TRBJ1-5; 9 bases line up with TRBD1. The CDR3 consists of 15 residues. The V gene end was trimmed by 6 bases and the J gene end by 3 bases; junction bases not matched to a gene: 6. Per the germline V gene, CDR1 is MNHEY and CDR2 is SVGAGI. The CDR3 here is CASRAGTGTNQPQHF. The CDR3 DNA reads TGTGCCAGCAGAGCCGGGACAGGGACCAATCAGCCCCAGCATTTT.

In nucleotides, the CDR3 is TGTGCCAGCAGCTTACTGCCGGCGGTGGATACGCAGTATTTT. This translates into CASSLLPAVDTQYF. The V gene is TRBV7-6, the J gene TRBJ2-3; D not resolved. V lost 2 bases and J 6 bases, leaving 12 bases between the germline ends. This CDR3 comprises 14 residues. Per germline, CDR1 SGHVS and CDR2 FNYEAQ. Looking up the rest from reference TRBV7-6 and TRBJ2-3 gives the full variable domain: GAGVSQSPRYKVTKRGQDVALRCDPISGHVSLYWYRQALGQGPEFLTYFNYEAQQDKSGLPNDRFSAERPEGSISTLTIQRTEQRDSAMYRCASSLLPAVDTQYFGPGTRLTVL.

J is TRBJ1-1 and V is TRBV6-5; D not certain. In germline, CDR1 is MNHEY, CDR2 SVGAGI. The CDR3 is 14 amino acids. Trimming took 7 bases from V and 1 from J, leaving 13 bases between them. CDR3 residues: CASNPPGRNTEAFF. The CDR3 nucleotides are TGTGCCAGCAACCCCCCGGGGAGGAACACTGAAGCTTTCTTT.

The V call is TRBV5-1, the J call TRBJ2-5; D is ambiguous. This CDR3 spans 13 amino acids. Germline CDR1 is SGHRS and CDR2 is YFSETQ. Between the trimmed V and J ends, which lost 0 bases and 5 bases, there was a span of 8 bases. CDR3 bases: TGCGCCAGCAGCTTGGTGGTAACGGAGACCCAGTACTTC. Protein: CASSLVVTETQYF.

The rearrangement joins TRBV27 to TRBJ2-7; unclear D gene. Trimming removed 6 bases from V and 0 bases from J, with 18 bases in between. Germline-derived CDR1 and CDR2 are MNHEY and SMNVEV (reference sequence). CDR3 length: 16 residues. CDR3 nucleotide sequence: TGTGCCAGCAGGGTTCGGGCGGCCCAGACCTCCTACGAGCAGTACTTC. Protein product: CASRVRAAQTSYEQYF.

The chain is built from TRBV11-1 and TRBJ2-1; 13 nucleotides line up with TRBD2. V lost 4 bases to trimming and J lost 6 bases; unmatched junction nucleotides: 12. This CDR3 has 18 amino acids. CDR1 SGHAT and CDR2 FQDESV come from the germline V gene (reference sequence). The CDR3 DNA is TGTGCCAGCAGCTCCCGGTTTAAGACTAGCGGGGGGATCAATGAGCAGTTCTTC. This encodes CASSSRFKTSGGINEQFF.

The chain couples TRBV28 to TRBJ2-1, with no clear D. Between the trimmed V and J ends, which lost 5 bases and 5 bases, there was a span of 16 bases. The CDR3 runs 15 residues. CDR1 is MDHEN, CDR2 SYDVKM, per germline. CDR3 sequence (DNA): TGTGCCAGCAGTCCCATAGGCCGTGGCGACAATGAGCAGTTCTTC. Residues: CASSPIGRGDNEQFF.

The chain links TRBV2 to TRBJ2-2; possibly TRBD1 for D (5 bases). This CDR3 is 15 amino acids long. Germline V gene lookup returns CDR1 SNHLY and CDR2 FYNNEI. V lost 6 bases to trimming and J lost 1 base, with 12 bases between them. The CDR3 reads CASRFDSMNTGELFF. CDR3 nucleotides: TGTGCCAGCAGATTTGACAGTATGAACACCGGGGAGCTGTTTTTT. Full variable domain (missing parts from reference TRBV2 and TRBJ2-2): EPEVTQTPSHQVTQMGQEVILRCVPISNHLYFYWYRQILGQKVEFLVSFYNNEISEKSEIFDDQFSVERPDGSNFTLKIRSTKLEDSAMYFCASRFDSMNTGELFFGEGSRLTVL.

V is TRBV7-8 and J is TRBJ1-1; D gene uncertain. V lost 5 bases and J 6 bases, leaving 16 bases between the germline ends. The CDR3 contains 14 residues. Germline V gene lookup returns CDR1 SGHVS and CDR2 FQNEAQ. The CDR3 reads CASSNRAGVSEAFF. In nucleotides, the CDR3 is TGTGCCAGCAGCAATCGGGCTGGGGTCTCTGAAGCTTTCTTT.

This rearrangement joins TRBV4-2 to TRBJ2-1; D gene unclear. The CDR3 consists of 15 residues. Germline lookup yields CDR1 LGHNA and CDR2 YNFKEQ. V lost 0 bases, J lost 7 bases, and 13 bases lay in between. CDR3 residues: CASSQDAQLLNEQFF. DNA of the CDR3: TGTGCCAGCAGCCAAGATGCCCAACTATTAAATGAGCAGTTCTTC.

The V gene is TRBV4-2, the J gene TRBJ1-5; D may be TRBD1 (5 bases). This CDR3 comprises 15 residues. Germline V gives CDR1 LGHNA, CDR2 YNFKEQ. Between the trimmed V and J ends, which lost 0 bases and 5 bases, there was a span of 11 bases. The CDR3 DNA sequence: TGTGCCAGCAGCCAAGATGGGCTGGGGGATCAGCCCCAGCATTTT. Its protein is CASSQDGLGDQPQHF.

This clone was observed a few times. The V gene is TRBV14, the J gene TRBJ2-3; D gene ambiguous. Germline values: CDR1 SGHDN, CDR2 FVKESK. Trimming removed 4 bases at V and 10 bases at J, with 15 bases between. The CDR3 totals 13 residues. This CDR3 reads CASSPTDLQAQYF. CDR3 nucleotides: TGTGCCAGCAGCCCGACCGACCTCCAAGCGCAGTATTTT. The full variable domain, with the rest looked up from reference TRBV14 and TRBJ2-3, is EAGVTQFPSHSVIEKGQTVTLRCDPISGHDNLYWYRRVMGKEIKFLLHFVKESKQDESGMPNNRFLAERTGGTYSTLKVQPAELEDSGVYFCASSPTDLQAQYFGPGTRLTVL.

The chain joins TRBV6-1 to TRBJ2-4, with a possible D match to TRBD1 (6 bases). Germline CDR1 MNHNS, CDR2 SASEGT. Trimming pared 8 bases from V and 8 bases from J, leaving 10 bases between. This CDR3 region has 11 residues. The CDR3 region is CASVQGDIQYF. DNA of the CDR3: TGTGCCAGCGTACAGGGTGACATTCAGTACTTC.

This clone was recorded once. J is TRBJ1-2 and V is TRBV19, with 7 bases aligning to TRBD1. This CDR3 is built from 14 residues. The V and J ends lost 5 bases and 2 bases, in that order; junction bases with no gene match: 5. Germline V lookup: CDR1 LNHDA, CDR2 SQIVND (reference sequence). CDR3 region: CASSSLDRNYGYTF. Here the CDR3 DNA reads TGTGCCAGTAGTTCCTTGGACAGGAACTATGGCTACACCTTC.

The V and J genes are TRBV19 and TRBJ2-1, with 10 positions matching TRBD2. Losses at the gene ends were 2 bases for V and 5 bases for J; bases not matched to a gene: 6. Germline V gene data show CDR1 as LNHDA and CDR2 as SQIVND (reference sequence). This CDR3 is built from 16 residues. This CDR3 reads CASSIRASGGHNEQFF. As DNA, the CDR3 is TGTGCCAGTAGTATACGGGCTAGCGGGGGCCACAATGAGCAGTTCTTC.

The rearrangement joins TRBV7-2 to TRBJ1-5; D is perhaps TRBD1 (5 bases). V lost 1 base to trimming and J lost 2 bases, with 9 bases between them. The CDR3 runs to 15 residues. Germline V gene sequence: CDR1 SGHTA, CDR2 FQGNSA. The CDR3 DNA follows: TGTGCCAGCAGCTTAGGAGGGGAGGGCAATCAGCCCCAGCATTTT. Translated: CASSLGGEGNQPQHF.

The V call is TRBV5-3, the J call TRBJ2-7, with TRBD2 matching 10 bases. TRBV5-3 is labeled an ORF, and its function is uncertain. V shed 3 bases and J 6 bases; nucleotides not matched to a gene: 9. The CDR3 has 15 amino acids. The CDR3 loop reads CARSCTSGVSGEQYF. The CDR3 DNA reads as TGTGCCAGAAGCTGCACTAGCGGGGTTTCTGGCGAGCAGTACTTC.

The gene calls are TRBV7-2 and TRBJ2-7; 8 nucleotides align to TRBD1. The CDR3 sequence is 13 residues long. V was pared by 8 bases and J by 6 bases, with 9 bases of the junction left unmatched. CDR1 is SGHTA, CDR2 FQGNSA, per germline. The CDR3 bases are TGTGCCAGCCATCGAGGCGACAGGGGCGAGCAGTACTTC. It is translated as CASHRGDRGEQYF. The full variable domain, with the rest looked up from reference TRBV7-2 and TRBJ2-7, is GAGVSQSPSNKVTEKGKDVELRCDPISGHTALYWYRQSLGQGLEFLIYFQGNSAPDKSGLPSDRFSAERTGGSVSTLTIQRTQQEDSAVYLCASHRGDRGEQYFGPGTRLTVT.

The gene calls are TRBV5-1 and TRBJ2-3; 9 nucleotides line up with TRBD2. Germline loops: CDR1 SGHRS, CDR2 YFSETQ. The V gene end was trimmed by 4 bases and the J gene end by 0 bases; junction bases not matched to a gene: 3. This CDR3 contains 15 residues. The CDR3 loop reads CASSPLAGSTDTQYF. In DNA form, the CDR3 reads TGCGCCAGCAGCCCTCTAGCGGGGAGCACAGATACGCAGTATTTT.

This chain connects TRBV11-2 to TRBJ2-7, with D unclear. The CDR3 has 13 amino acids. Germline CDR1 reads SGHAT; CDR2 reads FQNNGV. Trimming pared 1 base from V and 1 base from J, leaving 5 bases between. CDR3 nucleotide sequence: TGTGCCAGCAGCTTAGTTCGTTCCTACGAGCAGTACTTC. It specifies CASSLVRSYEQYF.

This CDR3 reads CASTTTGASGNTIYF. The CDR3 DNA reads TGTGCCAGTACCACAACAGGGGCCTCTGGAAACACCATATATTTT. The J gene is TRBJ1-3, the V gene TRBV2, with 7 bases lining up with TRBD1. J gave up 0 bases and V 9 bases, and 8 bases lay outside the gene matches. Germline V lookup: CDR1 SNHLY, CDR2 FYNNEI. CDR3 size: 15 residues. The full variable domain, with the rest looked up from reference TRBV2 and TRBJ1-3, is EPEVTQTPSHQVTQMGQEVILRCVPISNHLYFYWYRQILGQKVEFLVSFYNNEISEKSEIFDDQFSVERPDGSNFTLKIRSTKLEDSAMYFCASTTTGASGNTIYFGEGSWLTVV.

The genes are TRBV7-2 and TRBJ1-3, with 7 bases identical to TRBD1. CDR1 is SGHTA, CDR2 FQGNSA, per germline. The CDR3 runs to 15 residues. After removal of 3 bases from V and 0 bases from J, the junction contained 2 bases not matched to a gene. The CDR3 nucleotides are TGTGCCAGCAGCTTTGGACAGGCCTCTGGAAACACCATATATTTT. Translated, it gives CASSFGQASGNTIYF.

The V call is TRBV5-1, the J call TRBJ2-1, with 11 nucleotides matching TRBD2. This CDR3 comprises 15 residues. V gave up 3 bases and J gave up 5 bases; unmatched junction bases: 4. The germline V gene encodes CDR1 SGHRS and CDR2 YFSETQ. The CDR3 DNA reads as TGCGCCAGCAGCTCCGGGACTAGCGGAGACAATGAGCAGTTCTTC. Protein sequence: CASSSGTSGDNEQFF.

V and J are TRBV29-1 and TRBJ2-1; possible D gene TRBD2, 5 bases. CDR1 is SQVTM, CDR2 ANQGSEA, per germline. The CDR3 spans 17 residues. Trimming left V 0 bases short and J 0 bases short, with 15 bases between. CDR3 in DNA: TGCAGCGTTGAAGATCATTCTACGGGGAGCTCCTACAATGAGCAGTTCTTC. Its protein product is CSVEDHSTGSSYNEQFF.